This entry concerns a single T cell receptor beta chain. The antigen remains undetermined. These data are taken from a study of cytomegalovirus exposure and HLA in healthy donors. Study findings and constraints: A later analysis found most CMV-associated TCR beta chains apparently HLA-restricted. One later analysis reportedly identified an Asian-associated ancestry cluster that showed fewer N-insertions than the approximately 710-donor mean.

The CDR3 extends over 19 amino acids. V shed 4 bases and J shed 0 bases, with 20 bases lying between them. In germline, CDR1 is SGHNT, CDR2 YYREEE (reference sequence). The study ran its PCR with 60 Vbeta and 13 Jbeta primers. Libraries were prepared by immunoSEQ multiplex PCR; TCRdb keeps only in-frame clonotypes and omits some of them. The profile shows about 100,000 clones, around 76% of them singletons. V gene TRBV5-4 combines with J gene TRBJ2-6; tentative D call: TRBD2 (5 bases). The sample comprised PBMCs. The TCR was taken from a man under 40 in good health and CMV-seropositive. The CDR3 protein is CASSPPRRLTYSGANVLTF. The CDR3 DNA reads as TGTGCCAGCAGCCCTCCCCGGAGACTAACTTACTCTGGGGCCAACGTCCTGACTTTC.